One sample yielded the 19 T cell receptor beta chains listed below, sequenced in a study of T cells in Graves' hyperthyroidism and ophthalmopathy. What was amplified from RNA transcripts were TCR beta CDR3 regions. The TCR CDR3 first-round RT-PCR relied on the HTBI primer set. TCRdb redid the calling of the multiplex PCR reads with MiXCR, one entry per CDR3 protein. The table has 460,000 or so distinct CDR3 sequences, approximately 15% seen once; the top ten hold around a sixth. The sample consisted of blood. The receptors stem from a woman younger than 35 with Graves' hyperthyroidism.

This clonotype was detected many times. One end of the junction is discordant with germline, which a read error may explain. The chain has TRBV19 and TRBJ2-7, with no clear D. CDR1 and CDR2 (germline): LNHDA, SQIVND (reference sequence). The CDR3 covers 13 residues. The CDR3 nucleotides read TGTGCCAGTAGTTCGAGGAGTTCCTCCGAGCAGTACTTC. This codes for CASSSRSSSEQYF.

This clonotype was observed a few times. This chain connects TRBV5-6 to TRBJ2-1, with 14 bases identical to TRBD2. This CDR3 spans 16 amino acids. Germline trimming cut 0 bases from V and 7 bases from J; bases unmatched to any gene: 3. Germline V gene data show CDR1 as SGHDT and CDR2 as YYEEEE. This CDR3 is CASSLAGTSGGNEQFF. CDR3 coding DNA: TGTGCCAGCAGCTTGGCCGGGACTAGCGGGGGTAATGAGCAGTTCTTC.

The table lists this clonotype with many counts. The chain has TRBV5-5 and TRBJ2-7; D uncertain. Trimming removed 2 bases at V and 7 bases at J, with 10 bases between. Germline V gene lookup returns CDR1 SGHKS and CDR2 YYEKEE (reference sequence). The CDR3 loop spans 12 amino acids. The CDR3 here is CASSFPLGEQYV. The CDR3 nucleotides read TGTGCCAGCAGCTTCCCCCTCGGGGAGCAGTACGTC.

The chain is built from TRBV5-1 and TRBJ2-3; 9 bases fit TRBD2. CDR3 length: 18 amino acids. Per germline, CDR1 SGHRS and CDR2 YFSETQ. V lost 2 bases, J lost 0 bases, and 10 bases stayed unmatched. The CDR3 sequence: CASSLISGSLRSTDTQYF. In nucleotides, the CDR3 is TGCGCCAGCAGCTTAATTAGCGGGAGTTTAAGAAGCACAGATACGCAGTATTTT.

The rearrangement joins TRBV2 to TRBJ1-6; 9 positions match TRBD1. The length of the CDR3 is 14 residues. The J segment lost 8 bases and the V segment lost 6 bases, leaving 5 bases of the junction unmatched. Germline V lookup: CDR1 SNHLY, CDR2 FYNNEI. The CDR3 here is CASRDRGAYSPLHF. CDR3 nucleotide sequence: TGTGCCAGCAGGGACAGGGGAGCATATTCACCCCTCCACTTT.

This clonotype was detected many times. The V and J genes are TRBV7-9 and TRBJ2-1; TRBD2 is a possible D gene (6 bases). Trimming took 0 bases from V and 0 from J, leaving 9 bases between them. Per the germline V gene, CDR1 is SEHNR and CDR2 is FQNEAQ (reference sequence). The CDR3 extends over 16 amino acids. CDR3 nucleotide sequence: TGTGCCAGCAGCTTAGCTGCCGGGAGCTCCTACAATGAGCAGTTCTTC. Protein product: CASSLAAGSSYNEQFF. Supplemented by reference TRBV7-9 and TRBJ2-1, the full variable domain reads DTGVSQNPRHKITKRGQNVTFRCDPISEHNRLYWYRQTLGQGPEFLTYFQNEAQLEKSRLLSDRFSAERPKGSFSTLEIQRTEQGDSAMYLCASSLAAGSSYNEQFFGPGTRLTVL.

The chain combines TRBV7-2 with TRBJ2-1, with D perhaps matching TRBD2 (5 bases). Germline CDR1 is SGHTA and CDR2 is FQGNSA. The length of the CDR3 is 17 residues. Trimming cost V 5 bases and J 0 bases, with 17 bases left between them. CDR3: CASSQDPRRSSYNEQFF. The CDR3 DNA sequence: TGTGCCAGCAGCCAAGATCCTCGGAGGAGCTCCTACAATGAGCAGTTCTTC.

This clonotype was seen more than once but under ten times. The chain links TRBV6-2 or TRBV6-3 to TRBJ2-3; TRBD2 aligns across 7 bases. The CDR3 covers 13 residues. In germline, CDR1 is MNHEY, CDR2 SVGEGT. Trimming took 2 bases from V and 14 from J; bases not matched to a gene: 10. The DNA for the CDR3 is TGTGCCAGCAGTTACAATCTAGCTAGCGGCATGTATTTT. Protein: CASSYNLASGMYF.

The genes are TRBV11-2 and TRBJ1-1; 9 bases map to TRBD1. Germline V gene data show CDR1 as SGHAT and CDR2 as FQNNGV. The CDR3 is 16 amino acids. Trimming at V came to 1 base and at J to 4 bases, leaving 7 bases not matched to a gene. The CDR3 DNA reads TGTGCCAGCAGCTTAGGGGGACAGGGATTCCCCACTGAAGCTTTCTTT. As protein: CASSLGGQGFPTEAFF.

The chain uses TRBV30 and TRBJ1-3; D is perhaps TRBD1 (6 bases). The CDR3 is 16 amino acids. CDR1 is GTSNPN and CDR2 is SVGIG in the germline V gene (reference sequence). V lost 1 base and J lost 0, with 13 bases in between. CDR3 in DNA: TGTGCCTGGAGTGCCGGACAGCCCTACTCTGGAAACACCATATATTTT. This encodes CAWSAGQPYSGNTIYF.

The V call is TRBV5-5, the J call TRBJ2-7; 7 positions match TRBD1. Trimming removed 6 bases from V and 4 bases from J; junction bases left unmatched: 7. The CDR3 is 13 amino acids. The germline V gene encodes CDR1 SGHKS and CDR2 YYEKEE (reference sequence). The CDR3 reads CASNPTGFYEQYF. The CDR3 coding sequence is TGTGCCAGCAATCCGACAGGGTTTTACGAGCAGTACTTC.

This clonotype has more than one count but fewer than ten. The chain is built from TRBV25-1 and TRBJ1-1; 8 bases line up with TRBD1. This CDR3 is 14 amino acids long. From germline, CDR1 is MGHDK and CDR2 SYGVNS. J gave up 4 bases and V 9 bases, and 10 bases lay outside the gene matches. This chain's CDR3 is CASRPGQVVTEAFF. DNA of the CDR3: TGTGCCAGTCGGCCGGGACAGGTGGTCACTGAAGCTTTCTTT.

The genes are TRBV18 and TRBJ1-2, with TRBD1 as a possible D gene (5 bases). CDR3 size: 14 residues. Trimming cost V 2 bases and J 2 bases, with 9 bases left between them. From germline, CDR1 is KGHSH and CDR2 LQKENI. The CDR3 here is CASSPSNRNYGYTF. The CDR3 region has the DNA TGTGCCAGCTCACCAAGTAACAGGAACTATGGCTACACCTTC.

This clonotype was counted at least ten times. V and J are TRBV20-1 and TRBJ2-7, with a tentative D call TRBD2 (5 bases). Trimming took off 7 bases at V and 1 base at J, with 20 bases between the two ends. CDR3 length: 15 amino acids. Germline V gives CDR1 DFQATT, CDR2 SNEGSKA (reference sequence). The CDR3 nucleotides read TGCAGTGTTTCGGGGAAAGGGATCTTTTCCTACGAGCAGTACTTC. Translation: CSVSGKGIFSYEQYF.

This clonotype came up many times. The V call is TRBV5-1, the J call TRBJ1-2, with 12 bases lining up with TRBD1. Germline V gene lookup returns CDR1 SGHRS and CDR2 YFSETQ. With V trimmed by 3 bases and J by 2 bases, 5 bases remained unmatched. This CDR3 has 16 amino acids. CDR3 in DNA: TGCGCCAGCAGCTCGGGACAGGGGGCCGGAAACTATGGCTACACCTTC. Translation gives CASSSGQGAGNYGYTF.

This clonotype has a count of ten or more. The CDR3 sequence is CASSPIIYGYTF. The DNA of the CDR3 is TGTGCCAGCAGCCCGATCATCTATGGCTACACCTTC. V usage is TRBV2 and J usage is TRBJ1-2; D is ambiguous. The V end was cut by 6 bases, the J end by 4 bases, with 9 bases between. CDR3 size: 12 residues. The germline CDR1 and CDR2 sequences are SNHLY and FYNNEI.

Of note for this clonotype: With a much larger clone just one base away, this may be a read error. The chain joins TRBV29-1 to TRBJ2-2; the D gene is possibly TRBD2 (6 bases). This CDR3 region has 12 residues. Between the trimmed V and J ends, which lost 5 bases and 7 bases, there was a span of 11 bases. Germline assignment: CDR1 SQVTM and CDR2 ANQGSEA. The CDR3 protein is CSVPRLGGELFF. In DNA form, the CDR3 reads TGCAGCGTTCCGAGACTAGGCGGGGAGCTGTTTTTT.

This clonotype was seen only a few times. This chain links TRBV12-3 or TRBV12-4 with TRBJ1-1, with 11 bases that match TRBD1. V trimming: 5 bases; J trimming: 4 bases; junction bases outside the gene matches: 6. The CDR3 covers 15 residues. For the CDR3, the DNA is TGTGCCAGCAGTGCCCGGGACAGGGGGGTCACTGAAGCTTTCTTT. It translates to CASSARDRGVTEAFF.

About this clonotype itself: With a much larger clone just one base away, this may be a read error. The chain uses TRBV12-3 or TRBV12-4 and TRBJ2-3, with a tentative D call TRBD2 (8 bases). The CDR3 is 14 residues long. V was pared by 4 bases and J by 6 bases, with 14 bases between. The CDR3: CASSSREGADTQYF. The CDR3 nucleotides read TGTGCCAGCAGTTCCCGGGAGGGGGCGGATACGCAGTATTTT.